This is a list of T cell receptor beta chains from one sample in a study of control samples from healthy donors and cancer patients. Clones were sequenced by immunoSEQ multiplex PCR, and TCRdb holds only the in-frame ones, with some missing. The table records roughly 120,000 clones, 88% of them present only once. Sequenced input: blood. The origin of the receptors is a woman between 70 and 85 years old in good health. The CDR3 runs from the conserved cysteine through the conserved F or W. The D gene is left open where the match is weak. Rows give clone size only sometimes, using once, few, many, or a class for an expanded clone.

j_gene,v_gene,d_gene,abundance,CDR3nt,CDR3aa
TRBJ2-5,TRBV4-3,NA,NA,TGCGCCAGCAGCCAAGTAGGGGGGGACGAGACCCAGTACTTC,CASSQVGGDETQYF
TRBJ2-3,TRBV10-3,TRBD1,NA,TGTGCCATCAACCCGACAGGGATTAGCACAGATACGCAGTATTTT,CAINPTGISTDTQYF
TRBJ2-5,TRBV4-1,NA,once,TGCGCCAGCAGCCAAAGGGTTCAAGAGACCCAGTACTTC,CASSQRVQETQYF
TRBJ1-2,TRBV6-6,NA,many,TGTGCCAGCAGTTACTCCGGGGCTGTCGGTGGCTACACCTTC,CASSYSGAVGGYTF
TRBJ1-5,TRBV6-2/TRBV6-3,NA,NA,TGTGCCAGCAGTTTTGGGGCCGGGCCAAATCAGCCCCAGCATTTT,CASSFGAGPNQPQHF
TRBJ2-7,TRBV5-4,TRBD1,NA,TGTGCCAGCAGCTCGGGACAGGGTGTGAACGAGCAGTACTTC,CASSSGQGVNEQYF
TRBJ1-1,TRBV19,NA,NA,TGTGCCAGTAGTATATCGACGGGCACTGAAGCTTTCTTT,CASSISTGTEAFF
TRBJ2-3,TRBV2,TRBD2,once,TGTGCCAGCAGTTGGACTAGCGGGGGGGCCCGAGATACGCAGTATTTT,CASSWTSGGARDTQYF
TRBJ2-1,TRBV29-1,NA,NA,TGCAGCGTTGTGACAGGGGAGGGCAATGAGCAGTTCTTC,CSVVTGEGNEQFF
TRBJ2-3,TRBV6-5,TRBD2,once,TGTGCCAGCAGGATAGCGGGTCTGCTCACAGATACGCAGTATTTT,CASRIAGLLTDTQYF
TRBJ1-1,TRBV1,NA,NA,TGCACCAGCAGCCGGGAGGACCGGAACACTGAAGCTTTCTTT,CTSSREDRNTEAFF
TRBJ2-1,TRBV6-1,TRBD1,NA,TGTGCCAGCAGTGGTCCCGGGACAGGGGGCGCCTACAATGAGCAGTTCTTC,CASSGPGTGGAYNEQFF
TRBJ2-7,TRBV5-1,NA,NA,TGCGCCAGCAGCTTATTGGAGACAGCCGAGCAGTACTTC,CASSLLETAEQYF
TRBJ1-1,TRBV5-5,NA,NA,TGTGCCAGCAGCGCCGGGCCGAGGGGTGAAGCTTTCTTT,CASSAGPRGEAFF
TRBJ1-4,TRBV7-9,NA,NA,TGTGCCAGCAGCTTAATAGGGAGGGGCGAAAAACTGTTTTTT,CASSLIGRGEKLFF
TRBJ1-5,TRBV10-3,NA,NA,TGTGCCATCAGCCCCGATGACAGAAATCAGCCCCAGCATTTT,CAISPDDRNQPQHF
TRBJ1-2,TRBV7-9,NA,NA,TGTGCCAGCAGCTTAGCCCGGTCCTATGGCTACACCTTC,CASSLARSYGYTF
TRBJ1-2,TRBV6-6,TRBD1,few,TGTGCCAGCAGTTCGACACCTGGGACAGGGGGACATGGCTACACCTTC,CASSSTPGTGGHGYTF
TRBJ1-1,TRBV7-2,NA,NA,TGTGCCAGCAGCTCACTCCTGGGGGGGCGCCACACTGAAGCTTTCTTT,CASSSLLGGRHTEAFF
TRBJ1-5,TRBV3-1/TRBV3-2,NA,NA,TGTGCCAGCAGCCAAGGGTATGTAAAGGGCAATCAGCCCCAGCATTTT,CASSQGYVKGNQPQHF
TRBJ1-5,TRBV19,NA,NA,TGTGCCAGTAGGACGGGACATAGTAGCAATCAGCCCCAGCATTTT,CASRTGHSSNQPQHF
TRBJ2-5,TRBV27,TRBD1,NA,TGTGCCAGCAGTCTCAGGGGGCGCCAAGAGACCCAGTACTTC,CASSLRGRQETQYF
TRBJ2-7,TRBV2,NA,NA,TGTGCCAGCAGTGAAAACCGAGCCTACTACGAGCAGTACTTC,CASSENRAYYEQYF
TRBJ2-5,TRBV6-5,TRBD2,NA,TGTGCCAGCAGGTCGGGGGGGGAACAAGAGACCCAGTACTTC,CASRSGGEQETQYF
TRBJ2-5,TRBV7-2,TRBD1,NA,TGTGCCAGTCAGGGACAGACTCAAGAGACCCAGTACTTC,CASQGQTQETQYF
TRBJ1-2,TRBV3-1/TRBV3-2,NA,NA,TGTGCCAGCAGCCCCGCAGGGAACTATGGCTACACCTTC,CASSPAGNYGYTF
TRBJ2-1,TRBV5-1,TRBD2,NA,TGCGCCAGCAGCTTGGGCTCTAGCGGGGGGGTTTACAATGAGCAGTTCTTC,CASSLGSSGGVYNEQFF
TRBJ2-7,TRBV18,TRBD1,NA,TGTGCCAGCACAAAGGACAGGGGCAACGAGCAGTACTTC,CASTKDRGNEQYF
TRBJ2-7,TRBV7-9,NA,NA,TGTGCCAGCAGCTTAGGCCAGAATCCCTCCTACGAGCAGTACTTC,CASSLGQNPSYEQYF
TRBJ2-7,TRBV6-5,NA,once,TGTGCCAGCAGTTCCCACGCCAGGGCAAGGGGTTGCGAGCAGTACTTC,CASSSHARARGCEQYF
TRBJ1-2,TRBV10-3,NA,NA,TGTGCCATCAGTGAGTCAAGTAGAACAGGGACATATGGCTACACCTTC,CAISESSRTGTYGYTF
TRBJ2-7,TRBV11-2,TRBD1,few,TGTGCCAGCAGCCCGGGACAGGGGGCGTACGAGCAGTACTTC,CASSPGQGAYEQYF
TRBJ2-2,TRBV3-1/TRBV3-2,NA,once,TGTGCCAGCAGCCAAGGGGGGTACGGGGAGCTGTTTTTT,CASSQGGYGELFF
TRBJ1-2,TRBV7-9,NA,NA,TGTGCCAGCAGCTTTGAAGAGGGCAGGTCCGCGGGCTACACCTTC,CASSFEEGRSAGYTF
TRBJ2-7,TRBV5-1,NA,NA,TGCGCCAGCGCCCATTCCGGGACCTACGAGCAGTACTTC,CASAHSGTYEQYF
TRBJ2-7,TRBV2,NA,NA,TGTGCCAGCAGCGAAAGGAAGCCCAACGAGCAGTACTTC,CASSERKPNEQYF
TRBJ2-1,TRBV18,NA,NA,TGTGCCAGCTCACCGTATCAGGGGTCCCACAATGAGCAGTTCTTC,CASSPYQGSHNEQFF
TRBJ1-2,TRBV7-6,NA,NA,TGTGCCAGCAGCTTAGGCCCAAGTATCTATGGCTACACCTTC,CASSLGPSIYGYTF
TRBJ1-1,TRBV20-1,NA,NA,TGCAGTGCCTCAGGGATTGGGGCTTTCTTT,CSASGIGAFF
TRBJ1-1,TRBV2,TRBD1,NA,TGTGCCAGCAGGTACAGGGGCCGCACTGAAGCTTTCTTT,CASRYRGRTEAFF
TRBJ1-1,TRBV7-9,TRBD1,NA,TGTGCCAGCAGCCCCCGGATCCGGGACAGGGGGCTTTACACTGAAGCTTTCTTT,CASSPRIRDRGLYTEAFF
TRBJ2-2,TRBV6-5,NA,NA,TGTGCCACGGCCCGGACCGGGGAGCTGTTTTTT,CATARTGELFF
TRBJ2-5,TRBV11-2,NA,NA,TGTGCCAGCAGCTTGCGCTCCAGGACGTACCAAGAGACCCAGTACTTC,CASSLRSRTYQETQYF
TRBJ1-1,TRBV2,NA,few,TGTGCCAGCAGTTGGACGGGAATCGCTGAAGCTTTCTTT,CASSWTGIAEAFF
TRBJ1-1,TRBV3-1/TRBV3-2,NA,NA,TGTGCCAGCAGCCAAGATTTGCGGGCTGAAGCTTTCTTT,CASSQDLRAEAFF
TRBJ2-1,TRBV5-4,NA,NA,TGTGCCAGCAGCGCAAATAATGAGCAGTTCTTC,CASSANNEQFF
TRBJ2-3,TRBV5-1,NA,NA,TGCGCCAGCAGCTTGGCTGGACGTGGCACAGATACGCAGTATTTT,CASSLAGRGTDTQYF
TRBJ1-3,TRBV15,NA,NA,TGTGCCACCAGCAGGGAACAGACCATCTCTGGAAACACCATATATTTT,CATSREQTISGNTIYF
TRBJ2-1,TRBV7-8,NA,NA,TGTGCCAGCAGCTTAGTTAGGGAAGAGCAGTTCTTC,CASSLVREEQFF
TRBJ1-3,TRBV5-4,NA,NA,TGTGCCAGCAGCTGGGGTTTAGGGGGATCTGGAAACACCATATATTTT,CASSWGLGGSGNTIYF